The 25 T cell receptor beta chains reported below all come from one sample, sequenced in a study of T cell repertoires in cytomegalovirus infection. No antigen is known for these receptors. In TCRdb, the reads were re-called with MiXCR into one record per CDR3 protein. This sample carries some 500,000 distinct CDR3 sequences, approximately 40% of them seen once, and the ten largest clones take more than 40%. The sample in question was cultured PBMCs, obtained from culture after CMV antigen stimulation. The origin of the receptors is a human donor in good health (CMV status not recorded). Some clones in this sample may be carry-over from other donors' samples.

This clonotype was detected only a few times. The genes are TRBV11-2 and TRBJ2-1, with 10 bases identical to TRBD2. There are 17 residues in the CDR3. V lost 1 base and J lost 8; bases outside the gene matches: 11. Looked up from germline, CDR1 is SGHAT and CDR2 is FQNNGV. CDR3 region: CASSLVPSGRGIDEQFF. CDR3 in DNA: TGTGCCAGCAGCTTAGTTCCTAGCGGGAGAGGTATAGATGAGCAGTTCTTC.

V usage is TRBV11-2 and J usage is TRBJ2-5; D might be TRBD1 or TRBD2, each matching 5 bases. The CDR3 has 15 amino acids. V shed 2 bases and J shed 5 bases, with 15 bases lying between them. Germline V gene lookup returns CDR1 SGHAT and CDR2 FQNNGV. The CDR3 is CASSLMGPRGETQYF. The CDR3 region has the DNA TGTGCCAGCAGCTTAATGGGACCTCGGGGCGAGACCCAGTACTTC.

This clonotype was counted many times. The CDR3 reads CASSARWTSASTDTQYF. The CDR3 region has the DNA TGTGCCAGCAGCGCCCGATGGACTAGCGCCAGCACAGATACGCAGTATTTT. The chain couples TRBV7-8 to TRBJ2-3; 9 positions agree with TRBD2. The CDR3 length is 17 residues. Germline values: CDR1 SGHVS, CDR2 FQNEAQ. V lost 5 bases, J lost 0 bases, and 9 bases stayed unmatched.

The rearrangement links TRBV20-1 to TRBJ2-5; 11 positions agree with TRBD1. The CDR3 contains 14 residues. Germline loops: CDR1 DFQATT, CDR2 SNEGSKA (reference sequence). V shed 5 bases, J shed 0 bases, and the junction held 2 bases outside the gene matches. The CDR3, as DNA: TGCAGTGCTTGGACAGGGGGCGACCAAGAGACCCAGTACTTC. It translates to CSAWTGGDQETQYF.

V gene TRBV12-3 or TRBV12-4 combines with J gene TRBJ1-5; TRBD1 might be the D (5 bases). The CDR3 runs 14 residues. Trimming shortened V by 3 bases and J by 5 bases, and 11 bases separated the two germline ends. The CDR3 DNA sequence: TGTGCCAGCAGTTTCGGGGCAGCTCATCAGCCCCAGCATTTT. As protein: CASSFGAAHQPQHF.

The rearrangement joins TRBV18 to TRBJ1-5; D is perhaps TRBD1 (6 bases). This CDR3 is 18 amino acids long. Germline values: CDR1 KGHSH, CDR2 LQKENI. Trimming left V 5 bases short and J 0 bases short, with 20 bases between. The CDR3 coding sequence is TGTGCCAGCTCAAACAGACGGACAGACTCCTATAGCAATCAGCCCCAGCATTTT. It is translated as CASSNRRTDSYSNQPQHF. Full variable domain (remainder filled in from reference TRBV18 and TRBJ1-5): NAGVMQNPRHLVRRRGQEARLRCSPMKGHSHVYWYRQLPEEGLKFMVYLQKENIIDESGMPKERFSAEFPKEGPSILRIQQVVRGDSAAYFCASSNRRTDSYSNQPQHFGDGTRLSIL.

This clonotype was observed a handful of times. The V call is TRBV7-8, the J call TRBJ2-1; 15 bases are shared with TRBD2. Germline V lookup: CDR1 SGHVS, CDR2 FQNEAQ. V shed 2 bases and J 1 base; nucleotides not matched to a gene: 3. This CDR3 region has 18 residues. CDR3 DNA sequence: TGTGCCAGCAGCTTACTGGGACTAGCGGGAGGATCCTACAATGAGCAGTTCTTC. Amino acid sequence: CASSLLGLAGGSYNEQFF.

This clonotype was found once. The chain combines TRBV28 with TRBJ1-5, with D unresolved. The germline V and J ends were trimmed by 6 bases and 2 bases, with 14 bases remaining between them. Germline V gene data show CDR1 as MDHEN and CDR2 as SYDVKM. The CDR3 loop spans 15 amino acids. CDR3 protein: CASSLQWRGNQPQHF. The CDR3 nucleotides read TGTGCCAGCAGCCTACAATGGAGGGGCAATCAGCCCCAGCATTTT.

This clonotype occurred a few times. The chain links TRBV7-8 to TRBJ1-2; unclear D gene. The V gene lost 5 bases and the J gene lost 8 bases, with 18 bases spanning the gap. The CDR3 extends over 14 amino acids. Germline values: CDR1 SGHVS, CDR2 FQNEAQ. CDR3 residues: CASSPVSRHGGYTF. CDR3 nucleotides: TGTGCCAGCAGCCCCGTCAGCCGCCATGGGGGCTACACCTTC.

This clonotype was detected only a few times. This chain links TRBV12-3 or TRBV12-4 with TRBJ1-1; TRBD1 agrees at 7 bases. V shed 7 bases, J shed 6 bases, and the junction held 5 bases outside the gene matches. The CDR3 runs to 12 residues. This chain's CDR3 is CASMGQGAEAFF. In DNA, the CDR3 is TGTGCCAGCATGGGGCAGGGGGCTGAAGCTTTCTTT.

A few counts support this clonotype. This chain links TRBV7-8 with TRBJ2-5; TRBD2 aligns across 8 bases. The ends lost 3 bases at V and 1 base at J; junction bases unmatched: 4. Looked up from germline, CDR1 is SGHVS and CDR2 is FQNEAQ. This CDR3 spans 15 amino acids. This CDR3 is CASSFLAGTQETQYF. DNA of the CDR3: TGTGCCAGCAGCTTTCTAGCGGGTACCCAAGAGACCCAGTACTTC.

As DNA, the CDR3 is TGTGCCAGTAGTATTATGGGGGGACTTCAAGAGACCCAGTACTTC. Amino acid sequence: CASSIMGGLQETQYF. The V call is TRBV19, the J call TRBJ2-5, with D possibly being TRBD2 (6 bases). From germline, CDR1 is LNHDA and CDR2 SQIVND (reference sequence). There are 15 residues in the CDR3. V was cut by 3 bases and J by 2 bases, with 13 bases left in between.

The chain employs TRBV12-3 or TRBV12-4 and TRBJ1-5; D is unresolved. This CDR3 region has 14 residues. Between the trimmed V and J ends, which lost 7 bases and 2 bases, there was a span of 12 bases. DNA of the CDR3: TGTGCCAGCACCACGTGGGAGGGCAATCAGCCCCAGCATTTT. Protein: CASTTWEGNQPQHF.

The J gene is TRBJ2-7, the V gene TRBV6-1, with 11 nucleotides matching TRBD2. The length of the CDR3 is 15 residues. From germline, CDR1 is MNHNS and CDR2 SASEGT. Trimming cost V 2 bases and J 6 bases; bases outside gene matches: 6. This chain's CDR3 is CASSERLAGTREQYF. CDR3 DNA: TGTGCCAGCAGTGAACGACTAGCGGGAACACGCGAGCAGTACTTC.

This rearrangement joins TRBV12-3 or TRBV12-4 to TRBJ2-3; a weak D match, TRBD2 (6 bases). V was pared by 6 bases and J by 0 bases, with 13 bases between. CDR3 length: 15 residues. CDR3 sequence (DNA): TGTGCCAGCAGGCCTCCGGGACTCAGCACAGATACGCAGTATTTT. Its protein is CASRPPGLSTDTQYF.

The table lists this clonotype with a count of one. The chain links TRBV25-1 to TRBJ2-5; a weak D match, TRBD1 (6 bases). CDR1 and CDR2 (germline): MGHDK, SYGVNS. Trimming cost V 0 bases and J 5 bases, with 10 bases left between them. This CDR3 has 14 amino acids. The CDR3 is CASSEYGGGETQYF. In DNA form, the CDR3 reads TGTGCCAGCAGTGAATATGGGGGCGGGGAGACCCAGTACTTC.

The rearrangement links TRBV6-9 to TRBJ2-1; D might be TRBD2 (5 bases). Germline V gene data show CDR1 as MNHGY and CDR2 as SVAAGI. CDR3 length: 14 amino acids. V was trimmed by 6 bases and J by 10 bases, leaving 19 bases between them. CDR3 in amino acids: CASRDWVSTEEQFF. DNA for the CDR3: TGTGCCAGCAGGGACTGGGTCTCAACTGAGGAGCAGTTCTTC.

The sample holds a few counts of this clonotype. The rearrangement uses TRBV19 and TRBJ2-1, with 7 bases fitting TRBD1. Germline V gene data show CDR1 as LNHDA and CDR2 as SQIVND (reference sequence). The CDR3 is 15 residues long. After removal of 6 bases from V and 7 bases from J, the junction contained 12 bases not matched to a gene. The CDR3, as DNA: TGTGCCAGTAGGCTGACAGGGACCCCGGGGAATGAGCAGTTCTTC. Its protein product is CASRLTGTPGNEQFF.

In the case of this clonotype: One junction end disagrees with the germline gene, perhaps due to a read error. The chain is built from TRBV15 and TRBJ1-6, with D hard to call. Germline values: CDR1 LNHNV, CDR2 YYDKDF (reference sequence). The CDR3 covers 14 residues. The CDR3 is CATRRAGSGTPLHF. The CDR3 DNA follows: TGTGCCACCAGAAGAGCGGGCTCGGGAACACCCCTCCACTTT.

V gene TRBV19 combines with J gene TRBJ2-7; 9 positions match TRBD2. V was clipped by 0 bases and J by 3 bases; unmatched bases: 6. CDR1 and CDR2 (germline): LNHDA, SQIVND (reference sequence). This CDR3 has 16 amino acids. This CDR3 is CASSIDRTSVYYEQYF. The CDR3 DNA follows: TGTGCCAGTAGTATAGACAGGACTAGCGTATACTACGAGCAGTACTTC.

This chain joins TRBV20-1 and TRBJ1-1; D is undetermined. The CDR3 spans 14 residues. Looked up from germline, CDR1 is DFQATT and CDR2 is SNEGSKA (reference sequence). Trimming stripped 3 bases from V and 0 bases from J, with 11 bases between. The CDR3, as DNA: TGCAGTGCTAGTAATAGGGTTTTGAACACTGAAGCTTTCTTT. Translating gives CSASNRVLNTEAFF.

The table lists this clonotype with many counts. The rearrangement links TRBV7-2 to TRBJ2-6; D may be TRBD1 or TRBD2 (5 bases each). The CDR3 covers 15 residues. Per germline, CDR1 SGHTA and CDR2 FQGNSA. The V and J ends lost 3 bases and 1 base respectively, with 7 bases between them. The CDR3 DNA is TGTGCCAGCAGCTTGTGGGGGTCTGGGGCCAACGTCCTGACTTTC. Protein product: CASSLWGSGANVLTF.

Only a few counts were recorded for this clonotype. The rearrangement uses TRBV7-2 and TRBJ2-2, with 9 bases fitting TRBD2. V lost 8 bases to trimming and J lost 0 bases; unmatched junction nucleotides: 4. CDR1 SGHTA and CDR2 FQGNSA come from the germline V gene. The CDR3 length is 15 residues. The CDR3 reads CASLAGGANTGELFF. For the CDR3, the DNA is TGTGCCAGCCTGGCGGGGGGGGCGAACACCGGGGAGCTGTTTTTT.

The V call is TRBV18, the J call TRBJ1-1; D remains ambiguous. Germline CDR1 is KGHSH and CDR2 is LQKENI. Trimming stripped 3 bases from V and 3 bases from J, with 8 bases between. The CDR3 is 13 amino acids. In nucleotides, the CDR3 is TGTGCCAGCTCACCCCGACAAGACACTGAAGCTTTCTTT. This gives the protein CASSPRQDTEAFF.

This clonotype was recorded a few times. The chain links TRBV7-8 to TRBJ2-1; 8 bases agree with TRBD2. CDR1 and CDR2 from the germline V gene are SGHVS and FQNEAQ. V was pared by 5 bases and J by 8 bases, with 11 bases of the junction left unmatched. The CDR3 is 15 amino acids. The CDR3 sequence is CASSASGGSIDEQFF. CDR3 nucleotides: TGTGCCAGCAGCGCCTCGGGGGGGAGTATAGATGAGCAGTTCTTC.